The 22 T cell receptor beta chains given below trace back to one sample, sequenced in a study of T cell clones after liver transplantation. The protocol was immunoSEQ multiplex PCR, while the TCRdb copy is restricted to in-frame clones and leaves out a portion. Of around 120,000 clones in the sample, less than 95% were seen once. The sample was CD4+ T cells from blood, taken 12 months after liver transplant. The receptors stem from a human patient who received a liver transplant. Part of the T cells may come from the graft donor.

This sequence joins TRBV5-1 and TRBJ2-5, with no clear D. CDR1 is SGHRS, CDR2 YFSETQ, per germline. Trimming removed 4 bases from V and 3 bases from J, with 4 bases in between. This CDR3 region has 11 residues. The CDR3 here is CASSGKETQYF. CDR3 sequence (DNA): TGCGCCAGCAGCGGTAAAGAGACCCAGTACTTC.

V is TRBV27 and J is TRBJ2-1; 10 positions agree with TRBD1. After removal of 5 bases from V and 8 bases from J, the junction contained 9 bases not matched to a gene. The CDR3 runs 15 residues. Germline V gene lookup returns CDR1 MNHEY and CDR2 SMNVEV (reference sequence). The CDR3 region has the DNA TGTGCCAGCAGTCACCGGGACAGGGGAAAGTATGAGCAGTTCTTC. This codes for CASSHRDRGKYEQFF.

Here the CDR3 DNA reads TGTGCCAGCAGCTTAAAAAGATCTCAGGGGGAAAAACTGTTTTTT. Translated, it gives CASSLKRSQGEKLFF. The chain employs TRBV7-7 and TRBJ1-4; the D gene is possibly TRBD1 (6 bases). This CDR3 comprises 15 residues. Per the germline V gene, CDR1 is SSHAT and CDR2 is FNYEAQ (reference sequence). V gave up 2 bases and J gave up 8 bases, with 15 bases separating them.

The J gene is TRBJ2-1, the V gene TRBV27, with unresolved D. The germline gives CDR1 MNHEY, CDR2 SMNVEV (reference sequence). This CDR3 comprises 14 residues. V lost 0 bases and J 7 bases, leaving 10 bases between the germline ends. As DNA, the CDR3 is TGTGCCAGCAGTTTATCCCCAGCCGTAAATGAGCAGTTCTTC. It is translated as CASSLSPAVNEQFF.

This sequence joins TRBV6-6 and TRBJ1-2, with D unresolved. Per the germline V gene, CDR1 is MNHNY and CDR2 is SVGAGI (reference sequence). CDR3 size: 14 residues. V lost 1 base and J 6 bases, leaving 12 bases between the germline ends. CDR3 protein: CASSYFTSENGYTF. The CDR3 DNA is TGTGCCAGCAGTTACTTCACATCGGAGAATGGCTACACCTTC.

The J gene is TRBJ1-2, the V gene TRBV7-9, with D hard to call. The CDR3 sequence is 13 residues long. V lost 5 bases to trimming and J lost 8 bases, with 15 bases between them. In germline, CDR1 is SEHNR, CDR2 FQNEAQ (reference sequence). This CDR3 is CASSRHPFQGYTF. In DNA form, the CDR3 reads TGTGCCAGCAGCCGACACCCATTTCAAGGCTACACCTTC.

A word on this clone: Other DNA sequences in this specimen translate into the identical CDR3. CDR3 protein: CAWSVPGNSPLHF. As DNA, the CDR3 is TGTGCCTGGAGTGTACCGGGTAATTCACCCCTCCACTTT. V gene TRBV30 combines with J gene TRBJ1-6; D remains ambiguous. This CDR3 spans 13 amino acids. The V and J ends lost 0 bases and 6 bases respectively, with 6 bases between them. Looked up from germline, CDR1 is GTSNPN and CDR2 is SVGIG (reference sequence).

This chain connects TRBV6-5 to TRBJ1-5, with 9 nucleotides matching TRBD1. This CDR3 comprises 15 residues. CDR1 and CDR2 (germline): MNHEY, SVGAGI. V trimming: 5 bases; J trimming: 6 bases; junction bases outside the gene matches: 8. The CDR3, as DNA: TGTGCCAGCAGTCCCTCCGGGACAGGGAGTCAGCCCCAGCATTTT. This encodes CASSPSGTGSQPQHF.

The V and J genes are TRBV5-1 and TRBJ2-7; D ambiguous. V lost 0 bases to trimming and J lost 2 bases, with 12 bases between them. The CDR3 consists of 15 residues. Germline CDR1 and CDR2: SGHRS and YFSETQ. The CDR3: CASSLVYNNTYEQYF. Written as DNA, the CDR3 is TGCGCCAGCAGCTTGGTGTATAACAACACCTACGAGCAGTACTTC.

The chain uses TRBV2 and TRBJ2-3; tentative D call: TRBD2 (5 bases). The CDR3 runs to 14 residues. Trimming cost V 6 bases and J 4 bases, with 14 bases left between them. Germline assignment: CDR1 SNHLY and CDR2 FYNNEI. CDR3: CASSPEGTPDTQYF. The CDR3 nucleotides read TGTGCCAGCAGCCCCGAGGGAACTCCAGATACGCAGTATTTT.

The V and J genes are TRBV19 and TRBJ2-1, with D perhaps TRBD1 or TRBD2 (5 bases each). V dropped 6 bases and J dropped 1 base, with 19 bases sitting between them. Germline CDR1 reads LNHDA; CDR2 reads SQIVND (reference sequence). CDR3 length: 17 residues. CDR3 protein: CASRPPPGTRSYNEQFF. For the CDR3, the DNA is TGTGCCAGTAGGCCACCCCCCGGGACCCGGTCCTACAATGAGCAGTTCTTC.

This clone was recorded a few times. CDR3 loop: CASSLTGALNQPQHF. In nucleotides, the CDR3 is TGTGCCAGCAGCCTGACAGGGGCGCTCAATCAGCCCCAGCATTTT. J is TRBJ1-5 and V is TRBV7-8, with TRBD1 matching over 8 bases. CDR3 length: 15 residues. In germline, CDR1 is SGHVS, CDR2 FQNEAQ. Losses at the gene ends were 5 bases for V and 3 bases for J; bases not matched to a gene: 6.

The V gene is TRBV7-2, the J gene TRBJ1-2, with 11 bases identical to TRBD1. Germline V gene sequence: CDR1 SGHTA, CDR2 FQGNSA. This CDR3 has 17 amino acids. J lost 4 bases, V lost 5 bases, and 12 bases had no gene match. The DNA for the CDR3 is TGTGCCAGCAGCCCCCGGACAGGGGGCCCGCTGGGCTATGGCTACACCTTC. Translated: CASSPRTGGPLGYGYTF.

The chain recombines TRBV7-2 with TRBJ2-6, with 8 bases lining up with TRBD1. The germline V gene has CDR1 SGHTA and CDR2 FQGNSA. Germline trimming cut 5 bases from V and 1 base from J; bases unmatched to any gene: 1. The CDR3 runs to 15 residues. CDR3 coding DNA: TGTGCCAGCAGCGACAGGGGTTCTGGGGCCAACGTCCTGACTTTC. Its translation is CASSDRGSGANVLTF.

This chain links TRBV28 with TRBJ2-7, with D perhaps given as TRBD1 or TRBD2 (5 bases each). Trimming took 6 bases from V and 3 from J, leaving 15 bases between them. This CDR3 region has 14 residues. Germline CDR1 and CDR2: MDHEN and SYDVKM. CDR3 coding DNA: TGTGCCAGCAGAAATCCCGGGACCAACTACGAGCAGTACTTC. It translates to CASRNPGTNYEQYF.

Details on this clone: At the DNA level, this CDR3 is encoded by other sequences in the same sample as well. The V gene is TRBV18, the J gene TRBJ2-5; 7 bases are shared with TRBD2. V trimming: 2 bases; J trimming: 3 bases; junction bases outside the gene matches: 0. Germline V gene data show CDR1 as KGHSH and CDR2 as LQKENI. This CDR3 contains 13 residues. The CDR3 region has the DNA TGTGCCAGCTCACCAGGACTAGAAGAGACCCAGTACTTC. This codes for CASSPGLEETQYF.

This CDR3 is CASSAGLAYEQYF. The CDR3 bases are TGTGCCAGCAGCGCAGGGTTGGCCTACGAGCAGTACTTC. The chain uses TRBV7-2 and TRBJ2-7; D possibly corresponds to TRBD1 (5 bases). The CDR3 is 13 amino acids. V gave up 5 bases and J gave up 2 bases, with 10 bases separating them. From germline, CDR1 is SGHTA and CDR2 FQGNSA.

V is TRBV27 and J is TRBJ1-3; D is perhaps TRBD1 (5 bases). The germline V gene has CDR1 MNHEY and CDR2 SMNVEV (reference sequence). Trimming removed 3 bases from V and 8 bases from J, with 14 bases in between. This CDR3 region has 14 residues. The chain's CDR3 is CASSFGTEGYTIYF. The CDR3 DNA reads TGTGCCAGCAGTTTTGGGACGGAGGGATACACCATATATTTT.

The gene calls are TRBV29-1 and TRBJ2-2; tentatively, D is TRBD2 (8 bases). Germline V gene lookup returns CDR1 SQVTM and CDR2 ANQGSEA. This CDR3 region has 16 residues. The CDR3 DNA reads TGCAGTGTACGCGGGACAGAGAGCGGGAGTACCGGGGAGCTGTTTTTT. Its protein is CSVRGTESGSTGELFF.

The chain joins TRBV7-9 to TRBJ1-2; a possible D gene is TRBD1 (6 bases). V was cut by 4 bases and J by 8 bases, with 14 bases left in between. Germline V lookup: CDR1 SEHNR, CDR2 FQNEAQ (reference sequence). The CDR3 spans 13 residues. CDR3: CASSSSGVGGYTF. CDR3 bases: TGTGCCAGCAGCTCCTCAGGGGTAGGAGGCTACACCTTC.

The chain joins TRBV2 to TRBJ2-1, with TRBD1 identical over 8 bases. The CDR3 totals 16 residues. Germline values: CDR1 SNHLY, CDR2 FYNNEI. The trim removed 3 bases at V and 1 base at J, leaving 5 bases unmatched. This chain's CDR3 is CASSDAGQGSYNEQFF. CDR3 coding DNA: TGTGCCAGCAGTGACGCAGGACAGGGTTCCTACAATGAGCAGTTCTTC.

This clone was seen just once. This chain links TRBV5-6 with TRBJ2-5; no clear D gene. The ends were cut back, 0 bases at V and 4 bases at J, with 4 bases in the middle. This CDR3 contains 12 residues. Germline loops: CDR1 SGHDT, CDR2 YYEEEE. The CDR3 loop reads CASSLATETQYF. The CDR3 DNA reads TGTGCCAGCAGCTTGGCCACAGAGACCCAGTACTTC.